This T cell receptor (beta chain) was captured in a study of regulatory T cells in long-lasting Graves disease. The table lists this clonotype with many counts. The antigen is not known. The authors built TCR beta libraries using iRepertoire HTBI primers and Arm-PCR of CDR3 regions. In TCRdb, the multiplex PCR reads were re-called with MiXCR into one record per CDR3 protein. This table has hundreds of thousands of distinct CDR3 sequences, approximately 15% appearing once. As to time point: newly diagnosed GD, antithyroid drugs for less than 3 months. RNA extracted from PBMCs served as the sequencing template. Staff drew around 10 milliliters of peripheral blood into EDTA tubes. General observations from the study: Patients with persistent Graves' had lower TCR diversity than newly diagnosed patients. New patients shared fewer public clonotypes (roughly 1,000) than persistent patients did (2,741).

The same data also went into a second study, on T cells in Graves' hyperthyroidism and ophthalmopathy.

Sequenced material: peripheral blood mononuclear cells (PBMCs), taken at new diagnosis, from a patient treated with antithyroid drugs. The TCR sequence derives from a woman aged 35 to 49 with Graves disease.

The CDR3 sequence is CATWRLEQETQYF. CDR3 in DNA: TGTGCCACCTGGAGGTTGGAACAAGAGACCCAGTACTTC. The V and J genes are TRBV2 and TRBJ2-5; a possible D gene is TRBD2 (5 bases). Germline assignment: CDR1 SNHLY and CDR2 FYNNEI. The CDR3 runs 13 residues. Trimming took off 10 bases at V and 2 bases at J, with 14 bases between the two ends.